These T cell receptor beta chains were read from a single sample in a study of CD8 T cells in ankylosing spondylitis. TCRdb re-called the 5' RACE reads with MiXCR, one entry per CDR3 protein. Among under 200,000 distinct CDR3 sequences listed, roughly 10% were seen once. The sequencing sample was made of blood, either unsorted or a sorted T cell fraction (not recorded which). These receptors were collected from a female donor with ankylosing spondylitis or in good health (not recorded which). CDR3s include the opening cysteine and the closing phenylalanine or tryptophan. Each record gives: CDR3 DNA, CDR3 protein, D gene, V gene, clone size, J gene. D genes are given only for firm matches. Only some rows state a clone size, as once, few, many or a class for expanded clones.

DNA: TGCAGTGCAAAACCGTCTTGGGTGGACTTAAACTATGGCTACACCTTC
CDR3: CSAKPSWVDLNYGYTF
D: NA
V: TRBV20-1
size: NA
J: TRBJ1-2

DNA: TGCAGCGTAAGGAACTCCTACGAGCAGTACTTC
CDR3: CSVRNSYEQYF
D: NA
V: TRBV29-1
size: NA
J: TRBJ2-7

DNA: TGTGCCAGCAGTTTCTCCGGGTCTAGCAATCAGCCCCAGCATTTT
CDR3: CASSFSGSSNQPQHF
D: NA
V: TRBV28
size: few
J: TRBJ1-5

DNA: TGTGCCAGCAGACCCGGGACAGGGTCAAAACACAATGAGCAGTTCTTC
CDR3: CASRPGTGSKHNEQFF
D: TRBD1
V: TRBV7-8
size: many
J: TRBJ2-1

DNA: TGCGCCAGGACCGTCGGCCCGGGAAACACCATATATTTT
CDR3: CARTVGPGNTIYF
D: NA
V: TRBV5-1
size: few
J: TRBJ1-3

DNA: TGTGCCAGCAGCTTAGTTAGCGGAAATTACAATGAGCAGTTCTTC
CDR3: CASSLVSGNYNEQFF
D: NA
V: TRBV7-6
size: many
J: TRBJ2-1

DNA: TGTGCCAGCAGTTACCCCACTTGCGGGATAGCCAAAAACATTCAGTACTTC
CDR3: CASSYPTCGIAKNIQYF
D: NA
V: TRBV6-7
size: few
J: TRBJ2-4

DNA: TGTGCCAGCAGTGCCGTAGGGCTGGGCTACAATGAGCAGTTCTTC
CDR3: CASSAVGLGYNEQFF
D: NA
V: TRBV12-3/TRBV12-4
size: large
J: TRBJ2-1

DNA: TGTGCCAGCGGCGACAGGGGCGGCACTGAAGCTTTCTTT
CDR3: CASGDRGGTEAFF
D: TRBD1
V: TRBV12-3/TRBV12-4
size: few
J: TRBJ1-1

DNA: TGTGCTAGCAGGGGGTTTGGGCCAAATGAGCAGTTCTTC
CDR3: CASRGFGPNEQFF
D: TRBD1
V: TRBV27
size: few
J: TRBJ2-1

DNA: TGTGCCAGCAGCGATGGACTCCGGGGCCCCTACGAGCAGTACTTC
CDR3: CASSDGLRGPYEQYF
D: NA
V: TRBV7-9
size: NA
J: TRBJ2-7

DNA: TGTGCCTGCAGTTTAGTCGTGGAAGATTCGAGCTCTGGGGCCAACGTCCTGACTTTC
CDR3: CACSLVVEDSSSGANVLTF
D: NA
V: TRBV6-4
size: NA
J: TRBJ2-6

DNA: TGCGCCAGCAGCCAAGATTCATGGGGCCTCTACGAGCAGTACTTC
CDR3: CASSQDSWGLYEQYF
D: NA
V: TRBV4-3
size: NA
J: TRBJ2-7

DNA: TGTGCCAGCAGCTATACCCACGTACTAGGCAATGAGCAGTTCTTC
CDR3: CASSYTHVLGNEQFF
D: NA
V: TRBV6-5
size: many
J: TRBJ2-1

DNA: TGTGCCAGCAGCGTTCGAGATTGGGAAGATACGCAGTATTTT
CDR3: CASSVRDWEDTQYF
D: NA
V: TRBV9
size: few
J: TRBJ2-3

DNA: TGTGCCAGCAGTTTATACGTTAAAGAGACCCAGTACTTC
CDR3: CASSLYVKETQYF
D: NA
V: TRBV27
size: few
J: TRBJ2-5

DNA: TGTGCCAGCAGCTTAGGTTTCGGAGGGGCCTACAATGAGCAGTTCTTC
CDR3: CASSLGFGGAYNEQFF
D: NA
V: TRBV11-2
size: few
J: TRBJ2-1

DNA: TGTGCCACCAGCAGAGATCTCGTCAGCAATAGCAATCAGCCCCAGCATTTT
CDR3: CATSRDLVSNSNQPQHF
D: NA
V: TRBV15
size: few
J: TRBJ1-5

DNA: TGTGCCAGCAGTCCAGGACAGGGGGCGCTCACCGGGGAGCTGTTTTTT
CDR3: CASSPGQGALTGELFF
D: TRBD1
V: TRBV6-1
size: NA
J: TRBJ2-2

DNA: TGTGCCAGCAGATCCCTCCTCGGGCTACCTGAAGCTTTCTTT
CDR3: CASRSLLGLPEAFF
D: NA
V: TRBV11-2
size: few
J: TRBJ1-1

DNA: TGTGCCAGCAGTACCGGGACGTCCTACGAGCAGTACTTC
CDR3: CASSTGTSYEQYF
D: NA
V: TRBV28
size: many
J: TRBJ2-7

DNA: TGTGCCAGCAGCTCCTACCGGGGGGCCGCGGGGAACACCGGGGAGCTGTTTTTT
CDR3: CASSSYRGAAGNTGELFF
D: NA
V: TRBV5-6
size: NA
J: TRBJ2-2

DNA: TGTGCCAGCTCACCACCCCGAAAGAACATTCAGTACTTC
CDR3: CASSPPRKNIQYF
D: NA
V: TRBV18
size: few
J: TRBJ2-4

DNA: TGTGCCAGCAGCCCTCCAGGGGCTTCCTACGAGCAGTACTTC
CDR3: CASSPPGASYEQYF
D: NA
V: TRBV4-2
size: NA
J: TRBJ2-7

DNA: TGTGCCAGCAGTTGGGCGGCTAGCGGTGCGGACGGGGAGCTGTTTTTT
CDR3: CASSWAASGADGELFF
D: TRBD2
V: TRBV27
size: many
J: TRBJ2-2

DNA: TGTGCCAGCAGACCTACAGGGGGTCCCGGGGTACTAGGTGAGCAGTTCTTC
CDR3: CASRPTGGPGVLGEQFF
D: TRBD1
V: TRBV28
size: NA
J: TRBJ2-1

DNA: TGTGCCATCCGACAGGGGGATGAGCAGTTCTTC
CDR3: CAIRQGDEQFF
D: TRBD1
V: TRBV2
size: many
J: TRBJ2-1

DNA: TGTGCCAGCAGCTACCTATCGGACAGCAACACTGAAGCTTTCTTT
CDR3: CASSYLSDSNTEAFF
D: NA
V: TRBV6-2/TRBV6-3
size: few
J: TRBJ1-1

DNA: TGTGCCAGTAGTCTATCCTCAACTACCCTCAATGAGCAGTTCTTC
CDR3: CASSLSSTTLNEQFF
D: NA
V: TRBV19
size: many
J: TRBJ2-1

DNA: TGTGCCACCAGCAGAGATCATCCCGGGGAGGGGGCTGCCAAAAACATTCAGTACTTC
CDR3: CATSRDHPGEGAAKNIQYF
D: NA
V: TRBV15
size: few
J: TRBJ2-4

DNA: TGTGCCAGCAGTGCATCGCCGGGGACTAGCGGCTACGAGCAGTACTTC
CDR3: CASSASPGTSGYEQYF
D: TRBD2
V: TRBV27
size: many
J: TRBJ2-7

DNA: TGTGCCAGCAGTTTCCGATCAGGGGGAAACGAGCAGTACTTC
CDR3: CASSFRSGGNEQYF
D: TRBD1
V: TRBV27
size: few
J: TRBJ2-7

DNA: TGCAGTGCTAGGATTTTCTCTGGAAACACCATATATTTT
CDR3: CSARIFSGNTIYF
D: NA
V: TRBV20-1
size: NA
J: TRBJ1-3

DNA: TGTGCCAGCAGCCACGCTTCACAGGGCCGGGAGCAGTTCTTC
CDR3: CASSHASQGREQFF
D: NA
V: TRBV14
size: few
J: TRBJ2-1

DNA: TGTGCCACCTCAGGGGGGAGGAGCTCCAACAATGAGCAGTTCTTC
CDR3: CATSGGRSSNNEQFF
D: NA
V: TRBV2
size: NA
J: TRBJ2-1

DNA: TGTGCCACCAGTGCCGGGCAGGGGTACTACAATGAGCAGTTCTTC
CDR3: CATSAGQGYYNEQFF
D: NA
V: TRBV24-1
size: many
J: TRBJ2-1

DNA: TGCAGCGTTCTGATTGGGGCCGCCAACACTGAAGCTTTCTTT
CDR3: CSVLIGAANTEAFF
D: NA
V: TRBV29-1
size: few
J: TRBJ1-1

DNA: TGCGCCAGCAGCCAAGTCCCCGGGACAGGGACCTACAATGAGCAGTTCTTC
CDR3: CASSQVPGTGTYNEQFF
D: TRBD1
V: TRBV4-1
size: few
J: TRBJ2-1

DNA: TGTGCCAGCAGCTTAAGGTCGGGTAGCGGGAGGGATACCCTTTCCTACAATGAGCAGTTCTTC
CDR3: CASSLRSGSGRDTLSYNEQFF
D: TRBD2
V: TRBV7-3
size: few
J: TRBJ2-1

DNA: TGTGCCAGCAGCTCCGCTACAGTGGGCACAGATACGCAGTATTTT
CDR3: CASSSATVGTDTQYF
D: NA
V: TRBV7-2
size: few
J: TRBJ2-3

DNA: TGTGCCAGCAGTCCCCCAGCTAGCGGGAGTGGGAATGAGCAGTTCTTC
CDR3: CASSPPASGSGNEQFF
D: TRBD2
V: TRBV27
size: NA
J: TRBJ2-1

DNA: TGTGCCAGTAAACTAGCGGGAGCCGGGGAGCTGTTTTTT
CDR3: CASKLAGAGELFF
D: TRBD2
V: TRBV19
size: NA
J: TRBJ2-2

DNA: TGTGCCAGCAGCTTTTTCGGACTAGCGGACCAAGAGACCCAGTACTTC
CDR3: CASSFFGLADQETQYF
D: TRBD2
V: TRBV7-8
size: few
J: TRBJ2-5

DNA: TGCGCCAGCAGCCAAGATGGCGGTTCCTACAATGAGCAGTTCTTC
CDR3: CASSQDGGSYNEQFF
D: NA
V: TRBV4-3
size: NA
J: TRBJ2-1

DNA: TGCAGTGCTAGAGATCTCAGGGAATCGGGTGGCTACACCTTC
CDR3: CSARDLRESGGYTF
D: NA
V: TRBV20-1
size: many
J: TRBJ1-2

DNA: TGTGCCAGGAGCCTATTGTGTGGGGAGCAGTACTTC
CDR3: CARSLLCGEQYF
D: NA
V: TRBV21-1
size: NA
J: TRBJ2-7

DNA: TGTGCCAGCAGTTTATTGCCAGGGCCCACGACTGAGCAGTTCTTC
CDR3: CASSLLPGPTTEQFF
D: NA
V: TRBV27
size: few
J: TRBJ2-1

DNA: TGTGCCAGCAGCCAAGTCCCCGAGATTCCGAGGAGCTACACCTTC
CDR3: CASSQVPEIPRSYTF
D: NA
V: TRBV14
size: many
J: TRBJ1-2

DNA: TGTGCCTCGGGGACTAGCGGGAATGAGCAGTTCTTC
CDR3: CASGTSGNEQFF
D: TRBD2
V: TRBV10-3
size: many
J: TRBJ2-1

DNA: TGCGCCAGCAGCCCAGACGACCAGGGTTCGGATACGCAGTATTTT
CDR3: CASSPDDQGSDTQYF
D: NA
V: TRBV4-3
size: NA
J: TRBJ2-3

DNA: TGTGCCAGCAGTCGGACAGGGACCTACAATGAGCAGTTCTTC
CDR3: CASSRTGTYNEQFF
D: TRBD1
V: TRBV6-1
size: NA
J: TRBJ2-1

DNA: TGTGCCAGCAGTTCCGGGAGAGAGCCGAGAATAGGCAATGAGCAGTTCTTC
CDR3: CASSSGREPRIGNEQFF
D: NA
V: TRBV6-2/TRBV6-3
size: few
J: TRBJ2-1

DNA: TGTGCCAGCAGTTTCTCCGGGGCCAGGGGTAGTAACTATGGCTACACCTTC
CDR3: CASSFSGARGSNYGYTF
D: NA
V: TRBV6-5
size: few
J: TRBJ1-2

DNA: TGTGCCAGCAGCTTATCGACTAGCGGGAACTACGAGCAGTACTTC
CDR3: CASSLSTSGNYEQYF
D: TRBD2
V: TRBV7-2
size: NA
J: TRBJ2-7

DNA: TGTGCCAGCAGTGAAGGGAGGACCAGCACTGAAGCTTTCTTT
CDR3: CASSEGRTSTEAFF
D: NA
V: TRBV2
size: few
J: TRBJ1-1

DNA: TGCGCCAGCAGCCAAGATTTGTACAATGAGCAGTTCTTC
CDR3: CASSQDLYNEQFF
D: NA
V: TRBV4-1
size: NA
J: TRBJ2-1

DNA: TGTGCCAGCAGCTTCGGGAAGTACGAGCAGTACTTC
CDR3: CASSFGKYEQYF
D: NA
V: TRBV13
size: few
J: TRBJ2-7

DNA: TGTGCCAGCAGCCGGCGATCGGGACAGTCCACAGATACGCAGTATTTT
CDR3: CASSRRSGQSTDTQYF
D: TRBD1
V: TRBV14
size: NA
J: TRBJ2-3

DNA: TGTGCCTGTCCTAATTCCGGGACAGTATTGACCTACGAGCAGTACTTC
CDR3: CACPNSGTVLTYEQYF
D: TRBD1
V: TRBV30
size: NA
J: TRBJ2-7

DNA: TGTGCCACCAGTGGGGGGGCAACCGGAAACACCATATATTTT
CDR3: CATSGGATGNTIYF
D: NA
V: TRBV15
size: NA
J: TRBJ1-3